The rows below give T cell receptor beta chains drawn from one sample of a study of T cells in localized non-small cell lung cancer. Here immunoSEQ multiplex PCR was the method, and the copy in TCRdb shows in-frame clones only, minus some. The top ten hold around 6.1% of the sample, which has 25,000 or so clones, roughly 90% seen once. The sequences come from PBMCs, collected before any cancer treatment. These receptors were collected from a man aged 35-69 years with stage II lung adenocarcinoma. CDR3s include the opening cysteine and the closing phenylalanine or tryptophan. D genes are given only for firm matches. Not all rows give a size; the values are once, few, many and, for expanded clones, a class.

j_gene,v_gene,len,abundance,d_gene,CDR3aa,CDR3nt
TRBJ1-4,TRBV6-5,14,NA,NA,CASSFRVVGEKLFF,TGTGCCAGCAGTTTCAGGGTCGTGGGCGAAAAACTGTTTTTT
TRBJ2-7,TRBV6-5,14,NA,NA,CASSPGTPLMKQYF,TGTGCCAGCAGCCCCGGGACCCCTCTTATGAAGCAGTACTTC
TRBJ2-1,TRBV5-1,14,NA,NA,CASSLGAPYNEQFF,TGCGCCAGCAGCTTGGGGGCCCCCTACAATGAGCAGTTCTTC
TRBJ2-7,TRBV7-2,12,NA,NA,CASAPGPYEQYF,TGTGCCAGCGCGCCAGGCCCCTACGAGCAGTACTTC
TRBJ2-1,TRBV7-2,15,NA,TRBD2,CASRSGLAGGREQFF,TGTGCCAGCAGATCCGGACTAGCGGGGGGGAGGGAGCAGTTCTTC
TRBJ2-1,TRBV9,16,NA,NA,CASSPIPATSYNEQFF,TGTGCCAGCAGCCCAATCCCAGCCACCTCCTACAATGAGCAGTTCTTC
TRBJ1-1,TRBV6-6,14,NA,TRBD1,CASIAGTENTEAFF,TGTGCCAGCATAGCAGGGACAGAGAACACTGAAGCTTTCTTT
TRBJ1-1,TRBV6-4,14,NA,NA,CASKVDGGAFEAFF,TGTGCCAGCAAGGTTGATGGGGGGGCCTTTGAAGCTTTCTTT
TRBJ2-1,TRBV11-3,15,few,TRBD2,CASSFRGLPDNEQFF,TGTGCCAGCAGCTTTAGGGGACTACCAGACAATGAGCAGTTCTTC
TRBJ1-5,TRBV19,13,NA,TRBD1,CASSPDRDQPQHF,TGTGCCAGTAGTCCCGACAGGGACCAGCCCCAGCATTTT
TRBJ2-1,TRBV6-1,14,NA,NA,CASSEWGVSNEQFF,TGTGCCAGCAGTGAATGGGGAGTAAGCAATGAGCAGTTCTTC
TRBJ2-1,TRBV19,16,NA,NA,CASSPVGTASYNEQFF,TGTGCCAGTAGCCCGGTAGGTACAGCCTCCTACAATGAGCAGTTCTTC
TRBJ2-3,TRBV29-1,16,NA,NA,CSVEDRPRVNTDTQYF,TGCAGCGTTGAAGATCGTCCCAGGGTTAACACAGATACGCAGTATTTT
TRBJ2-5,TRBV5-5,15,NA,NA,CASSPGRTEGETQYF,TGTGCCAGCAGCCCCGGCCGGACGGAGGGAGAGACCCAGTACTTC
TRBJ1-1,TRBV9,14,NA,NA,CASSTGPTNTEAFF,TGTGCCAGCAGCACCGGGCCAACGAACACTGAAGCTTTCTTT
TRBJ1-1,TRBV28,11,NA,NA,CASSTNTEAFF,TGTGCCAGCAGCACAAACACTGAAGCTTTCTTT
TRBJ1-5,TRBV18,13,NA,NA,CASSPDSNQPQHF,TGTGCCAGCTCACCAGATAGCAATCAGCCCCAGCATTTT
TRBJ1-3,TRBV9,16,NA,NA,CASSVDGRGSGNTIYF,TGTGCCAGCAGCGTAGACGGCCGAGGCTCTGGAAACACCATATATTTT
TRBJ2-2,TRBV4-1,15,NA,NA,CASSQGGLVGGELFF,TGCGCCAGCAGCCAAGGAGGGCTGGTAGGCGGGGAGCTGTTTTTT
TRBJ1-3,TRBV6-6,12,once,NA,CASSSGGNTIYF,TGTGCCAGCAGTTCCGGTGGAAACACCATATATTTT
TRBJ2-7,TRBV11-3,15,NA,TRBD2,CASSLGASGPYEQYF,TGTGCCAGCAGCTTAGGGGCTAGCGGTCCCTACGAGCAGTACTTC
TRBJ1-1,TRBV6-5,14,NA,NA,CASSYNQGNTEAFF,TGTGCCAGCAGTTACAACCAGGGGAACACTGAAGCTTTCTTT